This T cell receptor beta chain was sequenced for a study of blood T cell repertoires in COVID-19. Study-level background: PBMCs, B-cell-depleted T cells, or T cells provided the cDNA or gDNA that made up the material.

Germline CDR1 is SGHNT and CDR2 is YYREEE (reference sequence). V was pared by 2 bases and J by 2 bases, with 10 bases between. The CDR3 has 14 amino acids. Measured with immunoSEQ multiplex PCR; TCRdb has only the in-frame clones, and not every one. The repertoire holds about 170,000 clones, around 82% seen once, with around 1.2% in the top ten. The chain joins TRBV5-4 to TRBJ2-5, with a tentative D call TRBD1 (6 bases). The receptor was isolated from a man between 60 and 75 years old who had recovered from COVID-19. The source material was peripheral blood. The CDR3 coding sequence is TGTGCCAGCAGCTTACGTACAGGGCAAGAGACCCAGTACTTC. This gives the protein CASSLRTGQETQYF.